The present entry profiles one T cell receptor (beta chain) with its context. Its recognized antigen is unknown. No base quality values were provided; no much bigger clone lies one nucleotide off. Other DNA sequences in this sample translate to the same CDR3. The data were taken from a study of cytomegalovirus exposure and HLA in healthy donors (dated by TCRdb to the late 2010s). The study in broad terms: In an earlier analysis of under 750 of the donors, around 300 Gb of sequence data and 95 million to 130 million unique TCR beta sequences from about 179 million T cells were reported. About 300 gigabases of sequencing data and approximately 84 million unique TCR sequences were included in an early release covering several hundred HLA-typed donors. Among the roughly 430 genotyped donors, around 81% belonged to the genetic ancestry cluster associated with self-reported Caucasian donors. The study aimed to test whether cataloging public T cell receptors could reveal signatures of past pathogen exposure. The study profiled the T cell repertoires of 666 subjects by immunosequencing and related them to cytomegalovirus serostatus. Besides the first cohort of approximately 710 subjects, a separate validation cohort made up of 90 to 150 different subjects was used. To predict cytomegalovirus infection status, the study combined high-throughput TCR immunosequencing, statistical association of individual TCRs with disease status, and machine learning. To study patterns of TCR occurrence, a later analysis re-analyzed previously published TCR beta repertoires from 700 or so donors and added high-resolution HLA genotyping. In the later analysis, no new phenotypic data were used to find candidate immune exposures; instead, reliance was placed on TCR beta sequences and their occurrence across donors. An earlier analysis of some 600 of the donors applied high-throughput TCR beta sequencing to assess whether each TCR beta V gene segment acted as functional or pseudogenic. Donor age, sex, ethnicity and CMV serostatus were collected together with the repertoire data. A later genetic analysis used genome-wide SNP genotypes for about 55% of the 666 donors, treating that subset as a discovery cohort. All discovery cohort repertoires had been generated on a single sequencing platform. HLA typing covered class I and class II loci at four-digit resolution. The number of donors typed differed by locus, with roughly 629-640 for A, B, C, DRB1 and DQB1, 522 for DQA1, approximately 580 for DPA1, and under 490 for DPB1. Roughly 5 DR-DQ haplotypes were handled as single units for association and clustering because linkage in the cohort was strong. Among about 400 genotyped donors of the cohort, an average of about 220,000 unique TCR beta nucleotide sequences was sequenced per donor, of which roughly 17% were non-productive. Overall results and qualifications from the work: When HLA alleles, especially DR and DQ, strongly co-occurred, attributing TCR associations to individual alleles was difficult. Correlated functional status among segregating V segments might reflect linkage disequilibrium, but an unknown experimental factor could not be ruled out. According to a later analysis, most CMV-associated TCR beta chains appeared to be HLA-restricted, and the HLA associations seemed to be driven largely by CMV exposure. A further reported finding was that TCR beta sequences accurately predicted the HLA-A and HLA-B alleles for most subjects in the first cohort. The presence/absence analyses assumed that sequencing depth was roughly uniform across donors, and that assumption may not be true. Cytomegalovirus status was reported to be diagnosed by the classifier with high specificity and sensitivity in both the original and validation cohorts. In a later analysis, HLA-associated TCR beta chains were found to be more clonally expanded and to have lower generation probabilities than equally common non-associated chains. Specific HLA alleles were associated with 15,000 to 20,000 TCR beta sequences at a false discovery rate of 0.05 in a later analysis. CMV serostatus was the only immune exposure information available for the cohort. In a later analysis, TCR association rates were found to vary across HLA loci, with the most associated TCRs seen for DRB1 alleles and the fewest for HLA-C alleles. It was suggested by the authors that the approach could potentially be generalized to other disease states and immunological phenotypes. V-gene and J-gene trimming of TCR beta chains was associated with a missense DCLRE1C variant in a later genetic analysis, and the association was replicated in an independent cohort. Broadly in line with IMGT annotations, most TCR beta V segments showed up in productive rearrangements about 90% or about 30% of the time in an earlier analysis of a few hundred of the donors. Most TCR sequences were seen in very few donors, while some public TCRs were found in many individuals. The sequencing pipeline was judged likely to have produced a cluster of highly shared sequence variants as a technical artifact. In the study, approximately 160 TCR beta chains were listed as associated with cytomegalovirus. Because counts were too low, some 16 rarely observed V segments, including chromosome 9 orphons, were excluded from the earlier analysis of 500 to 700 of the donors. This cohort had only TCR beta chains sequenced, and the lack of alpha or paired-chain data limited which features could be detected. A few of the identified cytomegalovirus-associated TCR beta chains were confirmed in vitro to be specific for cytomegalovirus antigens. A later analysis reported that several top co-occurrence clusters appeared linked to parvovirus B19, influenza, CMV and Epstein-Barr virus. According to a later genetic analysis, donors in an Asian-associated ancestry cluster had fewer N-insertions in productive TCRs than the approximately 650-donor mean. Because some donors lacked HLA typing at each locus, the association tests relied only on the typed subset. Some IMGT-functional V segments, including TRBV6-2 and TRBV6-3, could not be distinguished by the 87-base-pair reads and were therefore excluded.

The cohort comprised hundreds of healthy bone marrow donors. Cohort members were all nominally healthy when sampled, although unrecorded immune exposures were likely present. The donor was CMV seronegative and was included in the group of a few hundred seronegative cohort members. Every donor gave a peripheral blood sample, and the peripheral blood mononuclear cells from that sample were used for TCR beta sequencing. The Qiagen DNeasy Blood Extraction Kit was used to extract genomic DNA from the blood cell samples. To prepare the library, the immunoSEQ multiplex PCR assay was applied. For the multiplex PCR, a mixture combining 60 forward primers for TCR Vbeta segments and 13 reverse primers for TCR Jbeta segments was used. A multiplex PCR assay on genomic DNA amplified the CDR3 region of rearranged TCR beta genes. The amplified TCR beta libraries were sequenced on the Illumina HiSeq System as 87-base-pair reads. The study's own analysis went as follows. Across the 600 to 700 repertoires, a later analysis counted 80 million or so unique TCR beta chains, around 10 million of which were shared by at least two donors. A nearest-neighbor algorithm error-corrected the raw reads and collapsed the reads into unique sequences, merging closely related sequences to remove PCR and sequencing errors. CDR3 sequences were aligned to IMGT reference sequences to assign V, D and J gene segments. For a sequence to be retained, a match of at least six nucleotides was required to both a V gene segment and a J gene segment. A rearrangement counted as productive if the CDR3 had no stop codons and remained in frame with V and J, and every other rearrangement counted as non-productive. Following IMGT convention, CDR3 was defined as the stretch from the second conserved V-encoded cysteine to the conserved J-encoded phenylalanine. In an earlier analysis of around 640 of the donors, sequences lacking an unambiguous match to a single V gene segment were excluded. An earlier analysis of some 610 of the donors called V segments functional above 56.7% productive rearrangements and segregating when the between-donor standard deviation exceeded 5%. A statistical classification framework was developed to diagnose cytomegalovirus status using the catalog of TCR beta chain sequences. In a later analysis, V and J genes were assigned by comparing TCR nucleotide sequences against IMGT/GENE-DB human TR gene sequences. In a later analysis, CDR3 sequences and most-parsimonious VDJ recombination scenarios were assigned using the TCRdist pipeline. A later analysis defined each TCR beta chain by its CDR3 amino acid sequence plus V-gene family, and excluded reads lacking a unique V-gene family. As a way to deal with suspected cross-contamination and a sequencing artifact, a later analysis dropped 640 or so nucleotide sequences that were highly shared and had low generation probability. In a later analysis, a clonal expansion index was calculated for each public chain from normalized within-repertoire ranks of inferred template counts. In a later analysis, generation probabilities were computed using a VDJ recombination model fitted to out-of-frame rearrangements, and the results were checked against IGoR. In a later analysis, hypergeometric tests were used to score TCR-TCR, TCR-HLA and TCR-CMV co-occurrence, with a repertoire-size bias correction applied to TCR pairs. To estimate false discovery rates, a later analysis permuted the HLA or CMV assignments 20 times. In a later analysis, co-occurring TCRs were grouped using DBSCAN, with TCRdist sequence similarity added in when clustering inside HLA-allele-positive subsets. Co-occurrence clustering excluded repertoires with fewer than 30,000 or more than 120,000 public chains, plus five with anomalous nucleotide sharing. TCRdb provides this immuneACCESS table in a form limited to in-frame rearrangements. Some clones are lacking; in checked studies, under half of them reflect an unresolved V gene, and why the rest are absent is not known. That table supplies the V and J calls and clone size; D and trimming were determined from the DNA. Present in this sample are 100,000 to 150,000 clones, roughly 80% of which were seen just once. 4% of the sample belongs to the ten largest clones.

V ends up 3 bases short and J 2 bases short, with an unmatched junction base count of 4. The CDR3 runs 14 amino acids, cysteine and phenylalanine included. Of all the DNA, just the CDR3 is kept, 42 bases in frame from base 1. CDR1 and CDR2 are drawn from the germline V gene: SGDLS, YYNGEE. The clonotype originates from a woman in her forties in good health and CMV-seronegative. Sequenced sample: PBMCs. This receptor chain uses TRBV9 and TRBJ2-5; the junction holds 7 bases that match TRBD1. The DNA sequence is TGTGCCAGCAGCGCCGGGACAGTTCAAGAGACCCAGTACTTC. This translates into CASSAGTVQETQYF.